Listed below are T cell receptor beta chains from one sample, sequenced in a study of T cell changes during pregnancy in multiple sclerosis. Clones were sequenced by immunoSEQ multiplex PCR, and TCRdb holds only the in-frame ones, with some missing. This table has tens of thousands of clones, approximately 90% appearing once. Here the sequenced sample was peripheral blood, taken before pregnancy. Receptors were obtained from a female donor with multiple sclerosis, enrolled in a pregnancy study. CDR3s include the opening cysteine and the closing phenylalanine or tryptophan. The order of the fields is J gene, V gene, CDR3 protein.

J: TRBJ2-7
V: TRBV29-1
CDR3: CSVGQGSYEQYF

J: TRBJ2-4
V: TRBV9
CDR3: CASSPEGQARDIQYF

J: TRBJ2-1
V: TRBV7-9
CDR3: CASSPTGGGYNEQFF

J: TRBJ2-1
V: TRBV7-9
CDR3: CAGGVYNEQFF

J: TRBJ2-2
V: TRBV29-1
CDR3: CSVSGPPNRGYTPGELFF

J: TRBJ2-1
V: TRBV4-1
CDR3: CASSHPSSGSYNEQFF

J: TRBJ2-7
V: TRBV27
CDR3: CASRVPDSNEQYF

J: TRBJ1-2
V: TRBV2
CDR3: CASSAGYQDYGYTF

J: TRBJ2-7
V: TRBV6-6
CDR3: CASSYSSRGSYEQYF

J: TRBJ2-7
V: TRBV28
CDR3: CASSLSRGTYEQYF

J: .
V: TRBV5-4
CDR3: CASSLAGGTYEQYF

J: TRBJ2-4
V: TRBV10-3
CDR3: CAISESLERERNKNIQYF

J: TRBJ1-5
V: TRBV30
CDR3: CAWSGGSGRQGRQPQHF

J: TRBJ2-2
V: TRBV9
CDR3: CASSGSRSNTGELFF

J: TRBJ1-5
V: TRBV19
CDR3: CASDPTGPNQPQHF

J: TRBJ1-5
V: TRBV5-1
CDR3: CASSFEGRGQPQHF

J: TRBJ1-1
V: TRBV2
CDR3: CASSVANKGHNTEAFF

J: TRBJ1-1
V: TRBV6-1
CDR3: CASSATVRTEAFF

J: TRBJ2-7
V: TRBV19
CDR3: CASSMGRVYEQYF

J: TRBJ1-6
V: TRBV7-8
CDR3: CASSFRREIGSPLHF

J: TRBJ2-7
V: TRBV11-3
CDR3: CASSLNQGNEQYF

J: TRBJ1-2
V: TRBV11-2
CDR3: CASSLVVGGGGYTF

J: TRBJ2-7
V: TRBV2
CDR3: CASSVPAYEQYF

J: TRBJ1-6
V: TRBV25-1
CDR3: CASSERGSEASPLHF

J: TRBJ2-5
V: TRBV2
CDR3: CATLPGGFEKETQYF

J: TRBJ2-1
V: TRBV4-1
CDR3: CASSQVRQGTGNEQFF

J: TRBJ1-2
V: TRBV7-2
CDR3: CASSQNYYGYTF

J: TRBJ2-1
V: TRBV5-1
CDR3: CASSLESGRAFYNEQFF

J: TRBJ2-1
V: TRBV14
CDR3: CASSQLITSGGAYNEQFF

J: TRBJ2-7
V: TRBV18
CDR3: CASSSLSGAYEQYF

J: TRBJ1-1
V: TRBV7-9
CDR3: CASSPPRDTEAFF

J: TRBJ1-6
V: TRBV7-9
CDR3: CASSLGQRYSSPLHF

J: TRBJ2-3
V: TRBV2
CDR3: CASSHRRAGTDTQYF

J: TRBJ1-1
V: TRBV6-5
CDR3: CAITSMGRVEAFF

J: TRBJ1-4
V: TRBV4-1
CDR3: CASRKDSGDSNEKLFF

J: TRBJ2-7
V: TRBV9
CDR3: CASSVGTSGSAYF

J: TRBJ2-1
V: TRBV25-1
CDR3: CASSEMGGSGTYNEQFF

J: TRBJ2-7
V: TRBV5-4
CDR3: CASSTLAGGSYEQYF

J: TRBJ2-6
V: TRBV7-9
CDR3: CASSSQGGGANVLTF

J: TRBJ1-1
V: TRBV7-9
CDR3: CASSLSSRGNTEAFF

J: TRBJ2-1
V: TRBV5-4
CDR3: CASSLGGGLQGAINQFF

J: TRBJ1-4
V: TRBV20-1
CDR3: CSAKEGAKLFF

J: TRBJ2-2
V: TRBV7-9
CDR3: CASDQGGTGELFF

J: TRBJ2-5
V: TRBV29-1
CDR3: CSVEEVQRRETQYF

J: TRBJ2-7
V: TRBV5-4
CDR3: CASSPRRQNYEQYF

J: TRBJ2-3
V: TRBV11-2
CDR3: CASSRAGDTQYF

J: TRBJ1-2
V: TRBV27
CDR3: CASSRGQNHRYTF

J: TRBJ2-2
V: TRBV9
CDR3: CASSPRDLNTGELFF